Described below is a single TCR beta chain sequence and its context. The antigen is not known. V trimming: 3 bases; J trimming: 4 bases; junction bases outside the gene matches: 3. Per the germline V gene, CDR1 is SQVTM and CDR2 is ANQGSEA. The CDR3 runs 14 residues. DNA at 150 to 250 ng, approximately 30,000 T cell genomes, went into sorted-subset replicate PCRs. Data came from immunoSEQ multiplex PCR; TCRdb stores just in-frame clones and leaves some out. The data hold 730,000 or so clones, with around 72% observed a single time. This record belongs to a study of shared clonotypes between healthy human individuals. Study background: Plates per donor: three CD4 naive, three CD4 memory, two CD8 naive, one CD8 memory.

Study findings and constraints: Rarefaction curves obtained for sorted subsets showed sequencing incomplete despite large depth.

The rearrangement links TRBV29-1 to TRBJ2-3, with TRBD2 matching 11 bases. The sequence was obtained from a woman aged 30 to 39 in good health. What was sequenced was memory CD4+ T cells sorted from blood. Subset denoted: CD45RA-negative fraction. The CDR3 coding sequence is TGCAGCGTTGATACACTAGCGGGAGCAGATACGCAGTATTTT. Protein: CSVDTLAGADTQYF.